The 21 T cell receptor beta chains in this list originate from one sample, sequenced in a study of T cell responses to AZD1222 COVID-19 vaccine. The method was immunoSEQ multiplex PCR; TCRdb's version includes in-frame clones alone and lacks a portion of them. The table has some 96,000 clones, roughly 84% seen once; the top ten hold about 2.8%. This material consisted of peripheral blood, taken on day 0 of AZD1222 vaccination. Every receptor here comes from an adult in good health.

This clone appeared once. The CDR3 protein is CASSRGGLLAFF. In nucleotides, the CDR3 is TGTGCCAGCAGCCGGGGGGGACTCCTGGCTTTCTTT. V usage is TRBV6-6 and J usage is TRBJ1-1; D is perhaps TRBD1 (5 bases). Germline CDR1 reads MNHNY; CDR2 reads SVGAGI (reference sequence). The CDR3 contains 12 residues. V gave up 6 bases and J gave up 11 bases, with 16 bases separating them.

The gene calls are TRBV11-2 and TRBJ2-7, with D hard to call. The CDR3 covers 11 residues. Germline V gene sequence: CDR1 SGHAT, CDR2 FQNNGV. Trimming cost V 1 base and J 7 bases, with 5 bases left between them. The CDR3 is CASSLVAEQYF. The CDR3 nucleotides are TGTGCCAGCAGCTTAGTAGCTGAGCAGTACTTC.

The V call is TRBV11-2, the J call TRBJ1-2; 7 nucleotides align to TRBD1. The ends lost 3 bases at V and 1 base at J; junction bases unmatched: 8. CDR1 is SGHAT, CDR2 FQNNGV, per germline. The CDR3 covers 16 residues. CDR3 coding DNA: TGTGCCAGCAGCTTTAGTCAAGGGGGCCTTAACTATGGCTACACCTTC. It translates to CASSFSQGGLNYGYTF.

This clone was found once. The chain joins TRBV13 to TRBJ2-2; 9 positions match TRBD1. Trimming removed 1 base from V and 3 bases from J; junction bases left unmatched: 3. The CDR3 runs to 16 residues. Per germline, CDR1 PRHDT and CDR2 FYEKMQ (reference sequence). CDR3 sequence reads: CASSLVGTGYTGELFF. CDR3 in DNA: TGTGCCAGCAGCTTAGTCGGGACAGGGTACACCGGGGAGCTGTTTTTT. Drawing the rest from reference TRBV13 and TRBJ2-2, the complete variable domain is AAGVIQSPRHLIKEKRETATLKCYPIPRHDTVYWYQQGPGQDPQFLISFYEKMQSDKGSIPDRFSAQQFSDYHSELNMSSLELGDSALYFCASSLVGTGYTGELFFGEGSRLTVL.

The rearrangement uses TRBV11-2 and TRBJ2-1; D is unresolved. The CDR3 has 14 residues. CDR1 is SGHAT and CDR2 is FQNNGV in the germline V gene. Trimming took 2 bases from V and 10 from J, leaving 15 bases between them. The CDR3 sequence is CASSLSFSGLEQFF. In DNA, the CDR3 is TGTGCCAGCAGCTTAAGTTTTAGTGGGCTCGAGCAGTTCTTC.

For this clone: The sample carries other DNA sequences with the same CDR3. The genes are TRBV7-9 and TRBJ1-2; 7 bases match TRBD1. The V and J ends lost 0 bases and 5 bases, in that order; junction bases with no gene match: 3. This CDR3 is 14 amino acids long. Germline V gene data show CDR1 as SEHNR and CDR2 as FQNEAQ (reference sequence). CDR3 bases: TGTGCCAGCAGCTTAGCGGGACAGAGGTATGGCTACACCTTC. Translation: CASSLAGQRYGYTF.

The chain has TRBV11-2 and TRBJ1-2, with 12 nucleotides matching TRBD1. V shed 8 bases and J 3 bases; nucleotides not matched to a gene: 16. Germline V CDR1 and CDR2: SGHAT, FQNNGV. The CDR3 is made up of 18 amino acids. CDR3 in amino acids: CASVGGLGQGATDYGYTF. The CDR3 coding sequence is TGTGCCAGCGTCGGAGGGCTGGGACAGGGGGCAACAGACTATGGCTACACCTTC.

This sequence joins TRBV7-9 and TRBJ2-3, with 10 bases matching TRBD2. The CDR3 contains 15 residues. Per the germline V gene, CDR1 is SEHNR and CDR2 is FQNEAQ (reference sequence). Trimming took 5 bases from V and 2 from J; bases not matched to a gene: 4. The CDR3 nucleotides read TGTGCCAGCAGCCCCCTAGCGGGGGACACAGATACGCAGTATTTT. It yields the protein CASSPLAGDTDTQYF.

The chain employs TRBV27 and TRBJ2-4; either TRBD1 or TRBD2 may fit D (5 bases each). CDR3 length equals 14 residues. The germline V gene encodes CDR1 MNHEY and CDR2 SMNVEV (reference sequence). V was pared by 3 bases and J by 6 bases, with 12 bases between. The CDR3 DNA reads TGTGCCAGCAGTTTGGGAAAGGGGACAAACATTCAGTACTTC. It yields the protein CASSLGKGTNIQYF.

The chain joins TRBV19 to TRBJ1-5; maybe TRBD1 (5 bases). Trimming removed 10 bases from V and 3 bases from J, with 13 bases in between. Germline assignment: CDR1 LNHDA and CDR2 SQIVND (reference sequence). The CDR3 spans 13 residues. The chain's CDR3 is CATSGTYNQPQHF. CDR3 nucleotide sequence: TGTGCCACCTCCGGGACCTACAATCAGCCCCAGCATTTT.

The rearrangement links TRBV7-2 to TRBJ2-7, with D uncertain. Deletions cut 2 bases from V and 6 bases from J, with 17 bases between. Per the germline V gene, CDR1 is SGHTA and CDR2 is FQGNSA. There are 15 residues in the CDR3. The CDR3 sequence is CASSLTPTINAEQYF. DNA for the CDR3: TGTGCCAGCAGCTTAACCCCGACAATAAACGCCGAGCAGTACTTC.

This clone was detected only a few times. The genes are TRBV5-5 and TRBJ2-7; 7 bases match TRBD1. J lost 2 bases, V lost 1 base, and 6 bases had no gene match. The CDR3 totals 15 residues. The germline V gene has CDR1 SGHKS and CDR2 YYEKEE (reference sequence). CDR3 coding DNA: TGTGCCAGCAGCTTGCCCGGGACAGCCCCCTACGAGCAGTACTTC. Its protein is CASSLPGTAPYEQYF.

The chain links TRBV18 to TRBJ2-3; D perhaps matches TRBD2 (6 bases). Germline-derived CDR1 and CDR2 are KGHSH and LQKENI. V gave up 1 base and J gave up 1 base, with 6 bases separating them. The CDR3 runs to 14 residues. CDR3 nucleotide sequence: TGTGCCAGCTCACCACGGGAGGGCACAGATACGCAGTATTTT. Amino acids: CASSPREGTDTQYF.

The chain recombines TRBV5-4 with TRBJ2-7, with TRBD1 matching over 7 bases. The CDR3 spans 16 residues. J was trimmed by 5 bases and V by 0 bases; bases with no gene match: 11. Germline values: CDR1 SGHNT, CDR2 YYREEE (reference sequence). DNA of the CDR3: TGTGCCAGCAGCTTGGTATCAAGCGACAGGGCCCACGAGCAGTACTTC. It codes for CASSLVSSDRAHEQYF.

This clone occurred once. The J gene is TRBJ1-6, the V gene TRBV7-2, with unresolved D. CDR1 is SGHTA, CDR2 FQGNSA, per germline. The CDR3 sequence is 14 residues long. Deletions cut 5 bases from V and 7 bases from J, with 12 bases between. CDR3: CASSPPGGNSPLHF. The CDR3 DNA reads TGTGCCAGCAGCCCCCCCGGAGGGAATTCACCCCTCCACTTT.

This chain joins TRBV18 and TRBJ1-2; a possible D gene is TRBD1 (5 bases). Trimming removed 8 bases at V and 3 bases at J, with 10 bases between. The CDR3 totals 12 residues. Germline V gene sequence: CDR1 KGHSH, CDR2 LQKENI. This CDR3 is CASGQQDYGYTF. CDR3 DNA: TGTGCCAGCGGGCAACAGGACTATGGCTACACCTTC. The variable domain in full, with the rest retrieved from reference TRBV18 and TRBJ1-2, is NAGVMQNPRHLVRRRGQEARLRCSPMKGHSHVYWYRQLPEEGLKFMVYLQKENIIDESGMPKERFSAEFPKEGPSILRIQQVVRGDSAAYFCASGQQDYGYTFGSGTRLTVV.

The V call is TRBV5-1, the J call TRBJ1-2; 7 nucleotides line up with TRBD1. Germline CDR1 and CDR2: SGHRS and YFSETQ. With 4 bases clipped from V and 0 bases from J, the junction kept 6 bases outside the gene matches. CDR3 length equals 15 residues. The CDR3 DNA is TGCGCCAGCAGCGGGCGTACAGGGGCTAACTATGGCTACACCTTC. Amino acid sequence: CASSGRTGANYGYTF.

The V gene is TRBV3-1 (or the pseudogene TRBV3-2), the J gene TRBJ1-1; D not certain. The V end was cut by 4 bases, the J end by 0 bases, with 9 bases between. Looked up from germline, CDR1 is LGHDT and CDR2 is YNNKEL (reference sequence). This CDR3 has 14 amino acids. The CDR3 loop reads CASSPRGMNTEAFF. DNA of the CDR3: TGTGCCAGCAGCCCCAGAGGGATGAACACTGAAGCTTTCTTT.

The gene calls are TRBV18 and TRBJ1-1; possible D gene TRBD1, 6 bases. V lost 1 base and J lost 1, with 22 bases in between. Germline V CDR1 and CDR2: KGHSH, LQKENI. This CDR3 is 19 amino acids long. The CDR3 nucleotides are TGTGCCAGCTCACCACTTGCTATCAGGGGCTACAGTACGAACACTGAAGCTTTCTTT. It translates to CASSPLAIRGYSTNTEAFF.

The V and J genes are TRBV27 and TRBJ1-5, with no clear D. This CDR3 is 13 amino acids long. V lost 8 bases and J lost 0, with 8 bases in between. The germline V gene encodes CDR1 MNHEY and CDR2 SMNVEV (reference sequence). The CDR3 region is CASGRHSNQPQHF. The CDR3 DNA sequence: TGTGCCAGCGGACGGCATAGCAATCAGCCCCAGCATTTT.

This chain uses TRBV6-5 with TRBJ2-7; weak D call: TRBD1 (6 bases). The germline V gene has CDR1 MNHEY and CDR2 SVGAGI. The length of the CDR3 is 12 residues. Trimming pared 2 bases from V and 6 bases from J, leaving 8 bases between. The CDR3 loop reads CASSYAGVEQYF. CDR3 nucleotides: TGTGCCAGCAGTTACGCAGGGGTCGAGCAGTACTTC.